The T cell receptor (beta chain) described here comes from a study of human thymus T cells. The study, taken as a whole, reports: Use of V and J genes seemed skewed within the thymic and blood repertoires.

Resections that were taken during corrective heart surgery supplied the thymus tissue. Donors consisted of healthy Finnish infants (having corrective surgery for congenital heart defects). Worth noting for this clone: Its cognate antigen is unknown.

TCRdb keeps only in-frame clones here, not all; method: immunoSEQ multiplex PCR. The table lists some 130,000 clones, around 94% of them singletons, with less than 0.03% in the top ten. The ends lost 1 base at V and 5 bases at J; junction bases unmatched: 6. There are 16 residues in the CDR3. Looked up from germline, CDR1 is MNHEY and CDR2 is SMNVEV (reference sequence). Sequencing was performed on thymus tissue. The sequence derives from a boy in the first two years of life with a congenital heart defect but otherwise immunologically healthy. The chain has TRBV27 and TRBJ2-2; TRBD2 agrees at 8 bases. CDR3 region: CASSLLGGGFTGELFF. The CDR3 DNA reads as TGTGCCAGCAGTTTATTGGGCGGGGGGTTTACCGGGGAGCTGTTTTTT.